One sample yielded the 16 T cell receptor beta chains listed below, sequenced in a study of identical twins. TCRdb re-derived calls from the 5' RACE reads in MiXCR, one entry per CDR3 protein. The sample consists of 600,000 to 700,000 distinct CDR3 sequences, roughly 20% of them appearing once. The same data also went into a second study, on T cells expressing NK-cell markers.

Specimen: PBMCs. These receptors were obtained from a woman under 30 in good health.

This clonotype has ten or more counts. This chain links TRBV5-1 with TRBJ2-2; a possible D gene is TRBD2 (6 bases). Trimming shortened V by 4 bases and J by 0 bases, and 10 bases separated the two germline ends. Germline V gene sequence: CDR1 SGHRS, CDR2 YFSETQ. This CDR3 has 15 amino acids. The DNA of the CDR3 is TGCGCCAGCAGCCGGGAGAACGCGAACACCGGGGAGCTGTTTTTT. The encoded protein is CASSRENANTGELFF.

The chain recombines TRBV7-9 with TRBJ1-2; D call uncertain. Germline lookup yields CDR1 SEHNR and CDR2 FQNEAQ (reference sequence). V lost 5 bases and J 4 bases, leaving 11 bases between the germline ends. The CDR3 extends over 13 amino acids. This chain's CDR3 is CASSGDGIYGYTF. The CDR3 DNA follows: TGTGCCAGCAGCGGTGACGGCATCTATGGCTACACCTTC.

The chain is built from TRBV3-1 and TRBJ2-7; D is unclear. This CDR3 region has 12 residues. The germline gives CDR1 LGHDT, CDR2 YNNKEL (reference sequence). Trimming took off 1 base at V and 3 bases at J, with 4 bases between the two ends. The CDR3 nucleotides are TGTGCCAGCAGCCAAGCGGACTACGAGCAGTACTTC. The encoded protein is CASSQADYEQYF.

Only a few counts were recorded for this clonotype. The chain is built from TRBV5-5 and TRBJ2-4; 13 bases agree with TRBD2. CDR1 is SGHKS and CDR2 is YYEKEE in the germline V gene (reference sequence). V lost 4 bases, J lost 12 bases, and 7 bases stayed unmatched. This CDR3 has 14 residues. The CDR3 reads CASSKGTSGTGQYF. CDR3 nucleotides: TGTGCCAGCAGCAAAGGGACTAGCGGGACGGGTCAGTACTTC.

This clonotype was recorded a few times. This chain links TRBV10-3 with TRBJ2-1; D assignment may be TRBD1 or TRBD2 (6 bases each). The CDR3 sequence is 19 residues long. V was cut by 0 bases and J by 9 bases, with 27 bases left in between. CDR1 and CDR2 from the germline V gene are ENHRY and SYGVKD. The CDR3 region is CAISESPGGVSRLQAEQFF. The CDR3 nucleotides are TGTGCCATCAGTGAGTCGCCCGGGGGCGTCTCGAGACTCCAGGCTGAGCAGTTCTTC.

This clonotype was picked up a small number of times. V usage is TRBV7-2 and J usage is TRBJ2-7; a weak D match, TRBD2 (6 bases). The V end was cut by 3 bases, the J end by 2 bases, with 14 bases between. Germline V gene sequence: CDR1 SGHTA, CDR2 FQGNSA. The CDR3 has 15 residues. The CDR3 nucleotides read TGTGCCAGCAGCTTGGCGGGGACGGTGACCTACGAGCAGTACTTC. Protein product: CASSLAGTVTYEQYF.

The rearrangement links TRBV7-2 to TRBJ2-7; 9 bases line up with TRBD2. There are 17 residues in the CDR3. Looked up from germline, CDR1 is SGHTA and CDR2 is FQGNSA. J gave up 4 bases and V 1 base, and 11 bases lay outside the gene matches. CDR3 protein: CASSLVGSGSVIYEQYF. The CDR3 nucleotides read TGTGCCAGCAGCTTAGTAGGTAGCGGGAGTGTAATTTACGAGCAGTACTTC.

This clonotype was recorded a few times. The rearrangement links TRBV12-3 or TRBV12-4 to TRBJ2-5, with unresolved D. This CDR3 has 14 amino acids. Trimming stripped 3 bases from V and 5 bases from J, with 13 bases between. CDR3 amino acids: CASSFIAGMETQYF. The CDR3 bases are TGTGCCAGCAGTTTTATTGCAGGAATGGAGACCCAGTACTTC.

The rearrangement links TRBV20-1 to TRBJ1-4; D remains ambiguous. V was cut by 0 bases and J by 12 bases, with 14 bases left in between. The germline V gene has CDR1 DFQATT and CDR2 SNEGSKA (reference sequence). There are 13 residues in the CDR3. CDR3 sequence (DNA): TGCAGTGCTAGAGATCCACCCCGAGCTGAACTGTTTTTT. Translated, it gives CSARDPPRAELFF.

V usage is TRBV29-1 and J usage is TRBJ2-5; D tentatively reads TRBD1 or TRBD2 (5 bases each). The CDR3 contains 12 residues. V lost 5 bases and J lost 5, with 12 bases in between. Germline CDR1 is SQVTM and CDR2 is ANQGSEA. The CDR3 DNA is TGCAGCGTTAGCCGGGACCTCGAGACCCAGTACTTC. It translates to CSVSRDLETQYF.

This clonotype occurred a few times. The chain is built from TRBV18 and TRBJ1-2; possibly TRBD1 for D (5 bases). Germline loops: CDR1 KGHSH, CDR2 LQKENI. V dropped 6 bases and J dropped 2 bases, with 10 bases sitting between them. The CDR3 contains 13 residues. CDR3 DNA sequence: TGTGCCAGCTCGACCCCAGGGAACTATGGCTACACCTTC. Amino acid sequence: CASSTPGNYGYTF.

In its sample, this clonotype was seen many times. The chain links TRBV12-3 or TRBV12-4 to TRBJ1-1; the D is unclear. The CDR3 sequence is 13 residues long. V dropped 5 bases and J dropped 4 bases, with 11 bases sitting between them. The CDR3 loop reads CASSPPFGTEAFF. The CDR3, as DNA: TGTGCCAGCAGTCCCCCGTTTGGCACTGAAGCTTTCTTT.

This chain connects TRBV5-1 to TRBJ2-1; 11 bases fit TRBD2. This CDR3 comprises 15 residues. V lost 4 bases to trimming and J lost 7 bases; unmatched junction nucleotides: 7. Germline-derived CDR1 and CDR2 are SGHRS and YFSETQ. CDR3 DNA: TGCGCCAGCAGCATACTAGCGGGGGCCTCTAATGAGCAGTTCTTC. Protein sequence: CASSILAGASNEQFF.

The J gene is TRBJ2-1, the V gene TRBV5-1; 11 bases are a match to TRBD2. V lost 1 base, J lost 7 bases, and 13 bases stayed unmatched. The CDR3 covers 18 residues. Per germline, CDR1 SGHRS and CDR2 YFSETQ. The DNA for the CDR3 is TGCGCCAGCAGCTTGCGGATGGGGCTAGCGGGAGGACCTAATGAGCAGTTCTTC. This translates into CASSLRMGLAGGPNEQFF.

The sample holds a few counts of this clonotype. V is TRBV29-1 and J is TRBJ2-2; no definite D call. The CDR3 covers 14 residues. Trimming removed 3 bases from V and 3 bases from J, with 11 bases in between. From germline, CDR1 is SQVTM and CDR2 ANQGSEA. DNA for the CDR3: TGCAGCGTTGATAGAAGGAGCGACACCGGGGAGCTGTTTTTT. Amino acid sequence: CSVDRRSDTGELFF.

V gene TRBV12-3 or TRBV12-4 combines with J gene TRBJ2-7; D is unresolved. V lost 3 bases to trimming and J lost 4 bases, with 10 bases between them. This CDR3 has 13 residues. This CDR3 is CASSFPGLYEQYF. DNA for the CDR3: TGTGCCAGCAGTTTTCCTGGGTTATACGAGCAGTACTTC.